This T cell receptor beta chain was obtained from a study of T cells expressing NK-cell markers. Study findings and constraints: Also leading the CD3+CD56-NKG2C+ fraction in a handful of donors were these clonotypes.

Generation of TCR beta cDNA was performed by 5'RACE template switching incorporating UMIs. After re-calling the 5' RACE reads, TCRdb lists one entry per CDR3 protein, DNA absent. The data include about 260,000 distinct CDR3 sequences; the top ten clones carry 0.39%. CDR1 is LGHNA, CDR2 YNFKEQ, per germline. The CDR3 is 15 residues long. Turning to this clonotype: What it recognizes is unknown.

The sample consisted of blood T cells: a sorted CD56 or NKG2C T cell subset, CD4+ or CD8+ T cells, or bulk PBMC T cells (not recorded which). The chain combines TRBV4-2 with TRBJ1-1; without DNA, the TCRdb call of TRBD1 cannot be checked. This TCR came from a man aged 18 to 29 in good health. The CDR3 sequence: CASSQAGQGNTEAFF.